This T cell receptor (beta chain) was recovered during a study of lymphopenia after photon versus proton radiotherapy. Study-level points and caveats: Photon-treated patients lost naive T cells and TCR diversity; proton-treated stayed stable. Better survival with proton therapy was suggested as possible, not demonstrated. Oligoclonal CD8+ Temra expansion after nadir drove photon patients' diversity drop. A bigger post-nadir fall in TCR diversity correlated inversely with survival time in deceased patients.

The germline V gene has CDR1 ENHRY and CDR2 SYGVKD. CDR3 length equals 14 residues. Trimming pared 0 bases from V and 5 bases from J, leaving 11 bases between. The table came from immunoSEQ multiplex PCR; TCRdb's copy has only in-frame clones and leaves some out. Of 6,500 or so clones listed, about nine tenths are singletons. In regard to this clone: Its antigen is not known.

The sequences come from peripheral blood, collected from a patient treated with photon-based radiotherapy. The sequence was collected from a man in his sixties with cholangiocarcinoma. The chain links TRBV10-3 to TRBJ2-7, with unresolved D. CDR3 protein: CAISESVGRNEQYF. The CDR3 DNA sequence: TGTGCCATCAGTGAGTCCGTTGGCAGGAACGAGCAGTACTTC.